The clone carrying this TCR beta chain was observed once. The antigen remains unidentified. Authors' data handling: ImmunoSEQ yielded junction-only sequences lacking quality scores, so filtering differed. Some clones are missing from TCRdb's copy, which holds only in-frame ones; the method was immunoSEQ multiplex PCR. The V and J calls and the clone size are those of that table, but D and trimming were determined from the DNA. Here the sample spans around 700,000 clones, 73% being singletons. The data derive from a study of shared clonotypes between healthy human individuals. Study-wide points: Larger richness was generally estimated for naive than memory subsets. The donor pool, a small one, limited the genetic and exposure-history diversity represented.

This CDR3 is 18 amino acids long. The V gene's germline CDR1 is MNHEY and CDR2 SMNVEV (reference sequence). The trim removed 4 bases at V and 1 base at J, leaving 15 bases unmatched. The V and J genes are TRBV27 and TRBJ1-1, with TRBD1 identical over 7 bases. Source material: memory CD4+ T cells sorted from blood. Subset specified: CD45RA-negative fraction. The TCR originated in a woman between 25 and 40 years old in good health. The CDR3 nucleotides are TGTGCCAGCAGTTACAGACCACAGGGGCCGGAAAGGAACACTGAAGCTTTCTTT. Translating it yields CASSYRPQGPERNTEAFF.